This T cell receptor beta chain was captured by sequencing in a study of T cell responses to AZD1222 COVID-19 vaccine (dated by TCRdb to about 2021). General notes on the study: Because spike-specific TCR depth and breadth did not differ between the two schedules, AZD1222 recipients who got a second dose at roughly 4 weeks were pooled with those who got a second dose at roughly 12 weeks. A total of approximately 240 trial participants underwent TCR sequencing, of whom about 200 had received two doses of AZD1222 and 26 had received two doses of the MenACWY control vaccine. Trial participants were enrolled by age into 18-55, 56-69 and 70-plus year subgroups, with approximately 150, 28 and 58 TCR-sequenced participants respectively. The paper as a whole reports these results and caveats: Spike-specific TCR breadth and depth rose significantly after two AZD1222 doses compared with day 0 and with MenACWY recipients. Most participants were white British and females outnumbered males, and the authors suggested that clonal diversity may have been underestimated. Because no samples from the day 14 peak response were available, repertoires could be characterized only after the peak T cell response. In the small 56-69-year group, the increase in depth fell short of significance, most likely because of low power. Nearly half of unique spike-specific TCRs reportedly recognized epitopes outside regions mutated in the B.1.351 and B.1.1.7 variants. Only a handful of AZD1222 recipients were SARS-CoV-2 seropositive at baseline, limiting conclusions about previously exposed vaccinees. The vaccine-associated CD4 TCRs covered the entire spike protein, and the dominant responses fell in regions 160-218 and 743-854.

As concerns this clone: The antigen it binds to is not known. No base-level quality is on record; no much larger clone is a single base apart.

The CDR3 regions of human TCRbeta chains were subjected to immunosequencing. As for the authors' bioinformatics: Repertoire TCRs were checked for matches against a reference library of SARS-CoV-2-specific TCRs that had been generated using the MIRA antigen-specificity platform. Breadth meant the fraction of unique TCRs that were SARS-CoV-2-associated, whereas depth meant the fraction of total T cells that were SARS-CoV-2-associated. Each spike-specific TCR was assigned to its reactive spike region and to a CD4 or CD8 class using the MIRA data. Log10-transformed breadth and depth values were compared by one-way ANOVA with Sidak's multiple comparisons tests. TCRdb provides this immuneACCESS table in a form limited to in-frame rearrangements. Some clones are lacking; in checked studies, under half of them reflect an unresolved V gene, and why the rest are absent is not known. The DNA gave D and trimming, while V, J and clone size come from that table. Present in this sample are some 110,000 clones, roughly 87% of which were seen just once. Approximately 5% of the sample rests with the top ten.

The CDR3 runs 16 amino acids, cysteine and phenylalanine included. Left in the record is the CDR3 DNA by itself, 48 bases read in frame from the first base. Per the germline V gene, ENHRY is the CDR1 and SYGVKD is the CDR2. V is pared back by 2 bases and J by 4 bases, with 15 bases lying between the germline termini. Sample time point, as interpreted from the label and publication: baseline before first vaccination. Samples from vaccinated people were obtained from the UK trials COV001 and COV002, which included a single-blind randomized controlled phase 2/3 trial of AZD1222 (ChAdOx1 nCoV-19) in healthy adults. For TCRbeta chain sequencing, PBMC samples were collected from trial participants at day 0 and at day 28 after the second dose.

The starting material was peripheral blood, obtained on day 0 of AZD1222 vaccination. This clonotype was obtained from an adult in good health. The chain joins TRBV10-3 to TRBJ1-5; a weak D assignment points to TRBD1 (5 bases agree). In nucleotide form, the sequence is TGTGCCATCAGTGAGATGGGGGGGATCAAAAATCAGCCCCAGCATTTT. Its protein product is CAISEMGGIKNQPQHF.